One T cell receptor beta chain is described in this entry. What this receptor recognizes is not known. One base away there is no much larger clone; base qualities are not given. The study tested focal radiation therapy combined with CTLA-4 blockade (ipilimumab) in patients with chemo-refractory metastatic non-small-cell lung cancer. These data belong to a study of radiotherapy plus CTLA-4 blockade in lung cancer (dated by TCRdb to between 2017 and 2018). Broadly, across the study: Among the enrolled patients, approximately 18% had an objective response, and 25% to 40% reached disease control. Study-wide findings and limitations: After treatment with radiotherapy and ipilimumab, TCR clones that originated in tumors expanded in peripheral blood. The strongest predictors of response, as reported, were early dynamic changes in blood T cell clones along with a rise in serum interferon-beta after radiation.

Library method: the immunoSEQ multiplex PCR assay. In its TCRdb copy, this immuneACCESS table keeps in-frame sequences only and misses some clones. Where compared with another copy, unresolved V genes explain less than half of these, and the others have no known cause. The sample records more than 95,000 clones, roughly 74% of which are singletons. In total, the top ten clones hold approximately 5.2% of the sample. As encoded in the germline V gene, CDR1 is SNHLY while CDR2 is FYNNEI. The V end gives up 1 base and the J end 11 bases, leaving 5 bases in the junction not matched to a gene. The cysteine opens and the phenylalanine closes a CDR3 of 13 amino acids. Here the CDR3 DNA is all that survives: 39 bases in frame from base 1.

The sequence joins TRBV2 to TRBJ1-1; 9 bases in the middle match TRBD1. The TCR was taken from a human donor with non-small cell lung cancer who had a partial response to radiotherapy plus ipilimumab. The sample in question was peripheral blood, obtained from a patient treated with radiotherapy plus ipilimumab. CDR3 protein: CASSEDWTGEAFF. The sequenced DNA: TGTGCCAGCAGTGAAGATTGGACAGGGGAGGCTTTCTTT.